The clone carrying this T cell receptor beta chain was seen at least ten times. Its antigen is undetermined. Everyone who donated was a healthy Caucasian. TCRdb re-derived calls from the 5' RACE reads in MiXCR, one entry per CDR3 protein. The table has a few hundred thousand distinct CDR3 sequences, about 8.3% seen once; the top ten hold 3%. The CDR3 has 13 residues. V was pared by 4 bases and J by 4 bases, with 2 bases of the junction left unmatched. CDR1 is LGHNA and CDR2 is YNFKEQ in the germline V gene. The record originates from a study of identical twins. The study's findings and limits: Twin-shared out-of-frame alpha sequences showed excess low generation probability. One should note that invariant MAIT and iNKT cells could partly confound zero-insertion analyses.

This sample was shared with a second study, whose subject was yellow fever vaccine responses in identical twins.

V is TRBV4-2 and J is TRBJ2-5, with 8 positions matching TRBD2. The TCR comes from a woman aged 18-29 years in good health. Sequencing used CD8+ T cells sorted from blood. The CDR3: CASSRTSRETQYF. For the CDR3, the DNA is TGTGCCAGCAGCCGGACTAGCCGAGAGACCCAGTACTTC.